The clone carrying this T cell receptor beta chain has more than one count but fewer than ten. Its antigen is unidentified. From around 520 ng of total RNA, TCR beta-specific cDNA was reverse-transcribed using a constant-region primer. Each TCR beta library was derived from three nested multiplex PCR rounds that employed slightly modified ARM-PCR. Two initial PCR rounds of ten to eleven cycles each paired TRBV1-TRBV30 forward primers with a C-beta reverse primer. TCRdb re-derived calls from the multiplex PCR reads in MiXCR, one entry per CDR3 protein. The sample holds about 300,000 distinct CDR3 sequences, 65% seen once. From germline, CDR1 is SEHNR and CDR2 FQNEAQ (reference sequence). The CDR3 is made up of 14 amino acids. V dropped 5 bases and J dropped 8 bases, with 15 bases sitting between them. These data are taken from a study of tumor-infiltrating lymphocytes in primary liver carcinoma. About the research overall: Patients underwent resection of primary liver carcinoma. Sequencing of the samples generated roughly 3.65 to 8 million productive TCRbeta reads, with similar yields across tissue types.

Overall study findings and caveats: Pairs comparing tumor with adjacent tissue or blood overlapped less than pairs drawn from tumor regions.

Extraction also yielded germline DNA, while blood RNA was obtained from unsorted whole blood. Patients had chronic HBV infection and were treatment-naive. Sequenced input: peripheral blood. V usage is TRBV7-9 and J usage is TRBJ1-4, with D unclear. The sequence was collected from a man aged 35-49 years with primary liver carcinoma and hepatitis B virus infection. The chain's CDR3 is CASSLGLAGEKLFF. For the CDR3, the DNA is TGTGCCAGCAGCCTTGGGTTAGCAGGCGAAAAACTGTTTTTT.